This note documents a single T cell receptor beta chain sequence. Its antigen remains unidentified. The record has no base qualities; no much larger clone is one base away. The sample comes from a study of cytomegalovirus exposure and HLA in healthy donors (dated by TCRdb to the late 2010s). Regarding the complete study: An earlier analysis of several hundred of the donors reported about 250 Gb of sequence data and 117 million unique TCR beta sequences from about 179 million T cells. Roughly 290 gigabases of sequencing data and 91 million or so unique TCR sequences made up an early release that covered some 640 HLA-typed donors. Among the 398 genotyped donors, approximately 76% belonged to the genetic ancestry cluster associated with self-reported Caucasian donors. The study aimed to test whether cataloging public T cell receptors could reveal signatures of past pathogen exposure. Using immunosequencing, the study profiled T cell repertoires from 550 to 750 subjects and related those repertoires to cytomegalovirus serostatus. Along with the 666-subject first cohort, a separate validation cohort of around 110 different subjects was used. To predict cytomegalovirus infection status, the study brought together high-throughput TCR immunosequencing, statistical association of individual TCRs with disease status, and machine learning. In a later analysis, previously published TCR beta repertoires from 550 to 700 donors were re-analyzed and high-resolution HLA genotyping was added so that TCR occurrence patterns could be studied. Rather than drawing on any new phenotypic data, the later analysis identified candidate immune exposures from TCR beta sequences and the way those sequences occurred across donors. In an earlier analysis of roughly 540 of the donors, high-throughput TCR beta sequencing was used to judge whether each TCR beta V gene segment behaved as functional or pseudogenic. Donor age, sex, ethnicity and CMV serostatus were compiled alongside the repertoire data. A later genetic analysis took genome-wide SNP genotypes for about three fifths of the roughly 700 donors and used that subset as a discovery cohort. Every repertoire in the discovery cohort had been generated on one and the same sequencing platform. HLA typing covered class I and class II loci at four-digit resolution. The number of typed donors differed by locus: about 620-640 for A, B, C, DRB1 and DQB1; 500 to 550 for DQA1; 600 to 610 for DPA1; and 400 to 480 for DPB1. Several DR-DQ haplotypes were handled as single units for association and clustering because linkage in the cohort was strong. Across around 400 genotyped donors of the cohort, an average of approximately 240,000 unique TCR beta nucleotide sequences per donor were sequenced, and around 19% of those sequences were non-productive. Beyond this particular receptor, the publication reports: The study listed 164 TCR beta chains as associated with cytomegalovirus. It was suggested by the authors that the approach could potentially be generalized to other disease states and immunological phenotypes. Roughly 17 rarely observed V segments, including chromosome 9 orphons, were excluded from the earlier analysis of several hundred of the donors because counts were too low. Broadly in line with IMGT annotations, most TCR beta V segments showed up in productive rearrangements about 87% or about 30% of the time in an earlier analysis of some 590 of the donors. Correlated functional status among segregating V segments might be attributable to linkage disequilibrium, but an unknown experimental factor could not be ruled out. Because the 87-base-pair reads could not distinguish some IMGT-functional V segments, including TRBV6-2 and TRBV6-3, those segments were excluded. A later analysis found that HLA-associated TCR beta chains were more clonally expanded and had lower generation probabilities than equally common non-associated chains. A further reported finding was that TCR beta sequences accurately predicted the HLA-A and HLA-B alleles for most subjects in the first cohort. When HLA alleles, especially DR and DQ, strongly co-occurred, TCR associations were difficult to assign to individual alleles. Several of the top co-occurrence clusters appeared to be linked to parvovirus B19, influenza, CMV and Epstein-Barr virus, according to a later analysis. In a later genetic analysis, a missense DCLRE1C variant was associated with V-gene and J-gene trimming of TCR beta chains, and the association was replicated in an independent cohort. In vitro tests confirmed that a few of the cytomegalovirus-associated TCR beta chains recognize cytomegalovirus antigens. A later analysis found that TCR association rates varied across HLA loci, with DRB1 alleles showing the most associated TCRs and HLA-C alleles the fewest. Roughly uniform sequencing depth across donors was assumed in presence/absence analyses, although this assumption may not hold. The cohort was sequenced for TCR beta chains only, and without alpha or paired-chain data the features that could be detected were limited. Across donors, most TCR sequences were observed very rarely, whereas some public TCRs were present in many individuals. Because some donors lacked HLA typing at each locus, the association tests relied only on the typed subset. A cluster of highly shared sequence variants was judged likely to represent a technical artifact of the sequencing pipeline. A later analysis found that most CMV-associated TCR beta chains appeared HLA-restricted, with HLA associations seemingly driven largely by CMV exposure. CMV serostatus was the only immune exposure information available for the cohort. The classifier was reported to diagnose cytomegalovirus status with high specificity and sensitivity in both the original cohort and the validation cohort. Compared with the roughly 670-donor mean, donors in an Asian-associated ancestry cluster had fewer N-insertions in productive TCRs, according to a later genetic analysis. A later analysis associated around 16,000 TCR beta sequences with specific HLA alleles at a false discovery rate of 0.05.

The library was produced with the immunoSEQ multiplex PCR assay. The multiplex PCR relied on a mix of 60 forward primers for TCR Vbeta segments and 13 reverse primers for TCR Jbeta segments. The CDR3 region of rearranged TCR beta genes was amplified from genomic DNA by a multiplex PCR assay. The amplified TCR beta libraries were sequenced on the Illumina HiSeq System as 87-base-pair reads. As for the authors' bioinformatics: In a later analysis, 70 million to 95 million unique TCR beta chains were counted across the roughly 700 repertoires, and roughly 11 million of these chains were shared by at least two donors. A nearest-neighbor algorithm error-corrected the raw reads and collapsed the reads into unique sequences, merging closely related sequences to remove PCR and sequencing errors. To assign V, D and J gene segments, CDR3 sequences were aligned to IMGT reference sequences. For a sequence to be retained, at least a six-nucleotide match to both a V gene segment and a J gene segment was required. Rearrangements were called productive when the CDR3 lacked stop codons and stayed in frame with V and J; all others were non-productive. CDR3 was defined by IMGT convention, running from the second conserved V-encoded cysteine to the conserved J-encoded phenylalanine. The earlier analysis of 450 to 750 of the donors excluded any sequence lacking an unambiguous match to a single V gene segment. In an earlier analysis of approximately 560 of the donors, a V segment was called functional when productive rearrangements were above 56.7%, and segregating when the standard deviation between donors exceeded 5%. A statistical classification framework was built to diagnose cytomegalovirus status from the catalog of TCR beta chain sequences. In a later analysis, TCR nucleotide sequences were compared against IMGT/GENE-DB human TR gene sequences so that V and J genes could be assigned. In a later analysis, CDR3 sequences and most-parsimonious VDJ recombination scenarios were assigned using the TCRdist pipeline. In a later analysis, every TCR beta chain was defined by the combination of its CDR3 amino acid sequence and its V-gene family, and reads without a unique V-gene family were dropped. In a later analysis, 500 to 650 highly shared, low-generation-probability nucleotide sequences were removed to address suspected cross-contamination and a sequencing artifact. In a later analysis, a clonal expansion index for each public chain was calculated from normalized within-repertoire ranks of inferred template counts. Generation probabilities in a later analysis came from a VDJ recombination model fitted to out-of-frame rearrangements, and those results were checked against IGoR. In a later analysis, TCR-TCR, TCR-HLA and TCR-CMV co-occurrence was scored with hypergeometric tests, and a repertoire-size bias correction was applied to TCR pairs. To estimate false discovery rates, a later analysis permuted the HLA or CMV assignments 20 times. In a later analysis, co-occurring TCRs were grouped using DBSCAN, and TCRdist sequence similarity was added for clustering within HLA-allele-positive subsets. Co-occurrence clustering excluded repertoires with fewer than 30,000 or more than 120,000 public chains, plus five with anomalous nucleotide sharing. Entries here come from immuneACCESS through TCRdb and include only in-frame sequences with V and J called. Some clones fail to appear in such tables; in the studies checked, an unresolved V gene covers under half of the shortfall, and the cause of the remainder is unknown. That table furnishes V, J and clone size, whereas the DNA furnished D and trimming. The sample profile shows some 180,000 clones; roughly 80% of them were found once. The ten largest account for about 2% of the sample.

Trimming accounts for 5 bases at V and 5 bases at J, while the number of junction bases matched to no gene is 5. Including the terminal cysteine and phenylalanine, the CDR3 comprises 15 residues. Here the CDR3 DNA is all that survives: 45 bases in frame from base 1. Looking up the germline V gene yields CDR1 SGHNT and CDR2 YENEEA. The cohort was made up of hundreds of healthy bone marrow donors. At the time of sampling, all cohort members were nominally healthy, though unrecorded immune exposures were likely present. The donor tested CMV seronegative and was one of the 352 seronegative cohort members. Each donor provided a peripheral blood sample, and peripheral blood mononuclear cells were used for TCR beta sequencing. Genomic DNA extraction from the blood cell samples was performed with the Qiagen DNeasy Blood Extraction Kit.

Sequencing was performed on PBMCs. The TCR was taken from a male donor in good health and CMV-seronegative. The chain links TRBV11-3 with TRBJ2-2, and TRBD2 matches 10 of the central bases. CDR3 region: CASSQRGGGTGELFF. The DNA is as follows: TGTGCCAGCAGCCAGCGGGGGGGAGGGACCGGGGAGCTGTTTTTT.